This record covers a single TCR beta chain. The antigen is unknown. One junction end disagrees with the germline gene, perhaps due to a read error. This specimen belongs to a study of cytomegalovirus exposure and HLA in healthy donors. Overall study results and limits: Reportedly, diagnosis of cytomegalovirus status by the classifier showed high specificity and sensitivity.

PCR primers comprised 60 Vbeta and 13 Jbeta primers. The repertoire was sequenced with immunoSEQ multiplex PCR; TCRdb's copy has only in-frame clones and lacks some. The sample has about 83,000 clones, roughly 77% seen once. Germline-derived CDR1 and CDR2 are SEHNR and FQNEAQ (reference sequence). This CDR3 contains 13 residues. Donors had nominal health at sampling but likely had unrecorded immune exposures. The sequencing sample was made of PBMCs. This sequence joins TRBV7-9 and TRBJ2-5; D gene ambiguous. This clonotype originated in a man aged 55 to 70 in good health and CMV-seronegative. CDR3: CASSAPVQEAQYF. The DNA of the CDR3 is TGTGCCAGCAGCGCCCCGGTGCAAGAGGCCCAGTACTTC.